This T cell receptor (beta chain) is from a study of T-cell reconstitution after alpha-beta-depleted transplantation in children. Study observations and caveats: Reports say that about two months after transplant, the alpha-beta T cells came out of several hundred graft clones that had expanded. Some patients' high day-60 TCRbeta diversity was traced to surviving recipient T cells and thymic progenitors.

This clonotype was counted many times. Its target is unknown. Unique molecular identifiers were incorporated when the TCRbeta library was constructed. TCRdb processed the PCR reads anew with MiXCR; each CDR3 protein has one entry. There are 600,000 to 700,000 distinct CDR3 sequences in the sample; around 13% occur only once, and around 0.8% lies in the top ten. The ends were cut back, 4 bases at V and 5 bases at J, with 5 bases in the middle. CDR3 length: 11 amino acids. Germline V gene data show CDR1 as MGHDK and CDR2 as SYGVNS. The sequencing used PBMCs, collected before TCRalphabeta/CD19-depleted stem cell transplant. The clonotype comes from a girl aged 2 to 9 with congenital amegakaryocytic thrombocytopenia, due to receive a stem cell transplant. This chain uses TRBV25-1 with TRBJ2-5; D not certain. CDR3 amino acids: CASSADETQYF. The CDR3 nucleotides are TGTGCCAGCAGTGCCGACGAGACCCAGTACTTC. Using reference TRBV25-1 and TRBJ2-5 for the parts outside the CDR3, the full variable domain is EADIYQTPRYLVIGTGKKITLECSQTMGHDKMYWYQQDPGMELHLIHYSYGVNSTEKGDLSSESTVSRIRTEHFPLTLESARPSHTSQYLCASSADETQYFGPGTRLLVL.